This TCR beta chain is from a study of patients and donors after allogeneic stem cell transplantation. The V gene lost 5 bases and the J gene lost 3 bases, with 5 bases spanning the gap. The CDR3 consists of 12 residues. CDR1 is LNHNV, CDR2 YYDKDF, per germline (reference sequence). Each CDR3 protein is one row after TCRdb ran MiXCR on the RT-PCR reads. The data hold roughly 940,000 distinct CDR3 sequences, with about a sixth observed a single time. This receptor was taken from a human donor who was either an allogeneic HSCT recipient or a stem cell or donor lymphocyte infusion donor (not recorded which). It is not recorded whose cells these are; they may come from a transplant donor. The chain employs TRBV15 and TRBJ1-5; D call uncertain. Sample: blood, either unsorted or a sorted T cell fraction (not recorded which). Here the CDR3 DNA reads TGTGCCACCAGCTCGTACAATCAGCCCCAGCATTTT. This encodes CATSSYNQPQHF. The full variable domain, its missing parts supplied by reference TRBV15 and TRBJ1-5, is DAMVIQNPRYQVTQFGKPVTLSCSQTLNHNVMYWYQQKSSQAPKLLFHYYDKDFNNEADTPDNFQSRRPNTSFCFLDIRSPGLGDTAMYLCATSSYNQPQHFGDGTRLSIL.